This T cell receptor beta chain emerged from a study of graft-versus-host responses after intestinal transplantation. Study overall: Those transplanted obtained multivisceral, liver-intestinal, or isolated intestinal grafts. Anti-thymocyte globulin was used for induction in all recipients, who then took tacrolimus and steroids for about 3 years.

Regarding the study as a whole: The highest levels of circulating GvH clones went along with early declines in HvG clones after transplant. Within allografts, high graft-versus-host to host-versus-graft clonal ratios were seen among patients with graft-donor T cell macrochimerism.

This CDR3 is 16 amino acids long. Germline V CDR1 and CDR2: LGHNT, FRNRAP. V lost 2 bases, J lost 0 bases, and 8 bases lay in between. This table comes from immunoSEQ multiplex PCR, and its TCRdb copy is limited to in-frame clones, with some not included. This table has about 8,600 clones, around a third appearing once. The sequencing used alloreactive CD4+ T cells from a mixed lymphocyte reaction culture, collected before intestinal transplant. The subset denotes: CFSE-low proliferating T cells sorted from approximately 6-day pre-transplant mixed lymphocyte reaction (GvH or HvG direction). The source is a human patient who received an intestinal transplant. V gene TRBV12-5 combines with J gene TRBJ1-6; TRBD1 might be the D (6 bases). CDR3 protein: CASGLTGSSYNSPLHF. The CDR3 region has the DNA TGTGCTAGTGGTTTGACAGGGAGCTCCTATAATTCACCCCTCCACTTT.